A selection of T cell receptor beta chains follows, all from one sample in a study of blood T cell repertoires in COVID-19. The data were produced by immunoSEQ multiplex PCR, yet TCRdb's version contains in-frame clones alone and is incomplete. The sample gives roughly 320,000 clones, 90% to 95% of which show up once; 3.9% is in the top ten. Source material: PBMCs or T cells enriched from blood (not recorded which). Source of these receptors: a woman between 25 and 40 years old who had been exposed to COVID-19. Each CDR3 is given with its conserved first and last residue. The D gene is left open where the match is weak. The size field is filled for only some rows; it gives once, few, many or a size class.

D gene	V gene	clone size	J gene	CDR3 DNA	CDR3 protein
TRBD1	TRBV5-6	-	TRBJ1-3	TGTGCCAGCAGCCCTTGGACAGGGAGCGCTGGAAACACCATATATTTT	CASSPWTGSAGNTIYF
TRBD1	TRBV7-2	-	TRBJ1-6	TGTGCCAGCAGTCCAACAGGGGGCTTTAATTCACCCCTCCACTTT	CASSPTGGFNSPLHF
-	TRBV25-1	-	TRBJ1-2	TGTGCCAGCAGTGACAACCTACTCAACTATGGCTACACCTTC	CASSDNLLNYGYTF
TRBD1	TRBV5-8	-	TRBJ2-1	TGTGCCAGCCGGGACAGGGGAATCAATGAGCAGTTCTTC	CASRDRGINEQFF
-	TRBV10-3	-	TRBJ1-1	TGTGCCATAAGCCATTCGGTGGAGGGAGGTACTGAAGCTTTCTTT	CAISHSVEGGTEAFF
-	TRBV6-1	-	TRBJ2-2	TGTGCCAGCAGTGAACAGGGAAACCAGAACACCGGGGAGCTGTTTTTT	CASSEQGNQNTGELFF
TRBD2	TRBV24-1	once	TRBJ2-1	TGTGCCACCAGTGACCCAGGGACTAGCGGAAGCTCCTACAATGAGCAGTTCTTC	CATSDPGTSGSSYNEQFF
-	TRBV2	-	TRBJ2-6	TGTGCCAGCAGTGAGACAGGAACTGGGGCCAACGTCCTGACTTTC	CASSETGTGANVLTF
TRBD1	TRBV9	-	TRBJ1-1	TGTGCCAGCAGCGTAGGGTCACACGAGACAGGGGTTACTGAAGCTTTCTTT	CASSVGSHETGVTEAFF
TRBD2	TRBV6-6	once	TRBJ2-3	TGTGCCAGCAGTTACTTGGGCGGGGGGGCCCCAGATACGCAGTATTTT	CASSYLGGGAPDTQYF